This entry lists 15 T cell receptor beta chains sequenced from one sample in a study of T cells after yellow fever vaccination (dated by TCRdb to between 2017 and 2020). Interpreted using the paper, the treatment or condition label stands for: live attenuated yellow fever vaccine strain. The library relied on 5' RACE. For sequencing, an Illumina NovaSeq 6000 was employed. In TCRdb, the public reads were trimmed at Q25 with fastp and aligned with MiXCR, with productive beta chains retained. CDR3 protein duplicates are merged, each entry listing the most common genes and DNA. Here the sample has 340,000 or so distinct CDR3 sequences; approximately 13% occur a single time. In total, the top ten clones hold about 3% of the sample. The material was CD4+ T cells sorted from PBMCs, obtained 15 days after the yellow fever booster vaccination. The receptors stem from a man younger than 35 who received the YFV17D yellow fever vaccine.

This chain connects TRBV5-1 to TRBJ1-2; no clear D gene. The CDR3 is 15 residues long. CDR1 and CDR2 from the germline V gene are SGHRS and YFSETQ. V lost 0 bases to trimming and J lost 3 bases, with 12 bases between them. CDR3 nucleotide sequence: TGCGCCAGCAGCTTGGGAGTAGGGTCTCACTATGGCTACACCTTC. Its protein product is CASSLGVGSHYGYTF.

The V call is TRBV20-1, the J call TRBJ2-7; D is undetermined. Trimming left V 5 bases short and J 4 bases short, with 15 bases between. The germline CDR1 and CDR2 sequences are DFQATT and SNEGSKA (reference sequence). This CDR3 contains 13 residues. The CDR3 spells CSALRASSYEQYF. The CDR3 DNA follows: TGCAGTGCTCTTCGGGCCTCCTCGTACGAGCAGTACTTC.

This clonotype was found many times. V usage is TRBV2 and J usage is TRBJ2-1; 8 bases align to TRBD2. In germline, CDR1 is SNHLY, CDR2 FYNNEI. There are 11 residues in the CDR3. Trimming took 5 bases from V and 13 from J; bases not matched to a gene: 4. The CDR3 is CASSTGGDQFF. In DNA form, the CDR3 reads TGTGCCAGCAGTACGGGGGGGGACCAGTTCTTC.

This clonotype was detected a few times. The gene calls are TRBV3-1 and TRBJ2-7; TRBD2 agrees at 8 bases. J was trimmed by 6 bases and V by 3 bases; bases with no gene match: 10. CDR1 is LGHDT, CDR2 YNNKEL, per germline (reference sequence). The CDR3 length is 15 residues. CDR3 bases: TGTGCCAGCAGCCAGGGCGGGGGGACCACCACCGAGCAGTACTTC. It encodes CASSQGGGTTTEQYF.

This clonotype was seen more than once but under ten times. This chain uses TRBV12-3 or TRBV12-4 with TRBJ1-5, with a weak D call TRBD1 (5 bases). Trimming took 3 bases from V and 2 from J, leaving 11 bases between them. The CDR3 loop spans 15 amino acids. The CDR3 DNA reads TGTGCCAGCAGTTTGGGGGGGAATGGCAATCAGCCCCAGCATTTT. Protein product: CASSLGGNGNQPQHF.

The chain links TRBV12-5 to TRBJ2-1; TRBD2 matches at 12 bases. V shed 7 bases, J shed 10 bases, and the junction held 8 bases outside the gene matches. CDR1 LGHNT and CDR2 FRNRAP come from the germline V gene. CDR3 length: 14 amino acids. The chain's CDR3 is CASVRTSGASEQFF. The CDR3 DNA is TGTGCTAGTGTTAGGACTAGCGGGGCTTCGGAGCAGTTCTTC.

The genes are TRBV6-1 and TRBJ2-1; the match to TRBD2 covers 8 bases. The J segment lost 0 bases and the V segment lost 4 bases, leaving 5 bases of the junction unmatched. The germline V gene encodes CDR1 MNHNS and CDR2 SASEGT. This CDR3 spans 16 amino acids. CDR3 bases: TGTGCCAGCAGTGTGGCCGGGACTAGCTCCTACAATGAGCAGTTCTTC. It encodes CASSVAGTSSYNEQFF.

This clonotype was counted a few times. The chain is built from TRBV12-3 or TRBV12-4 and TRBJ2-3, with 7 bases aligning to TRBD1. CDR3 length: 14 amino acids. J lost 4 bases, V lost 5 bases, and 6 bases had no gene match. This CDR3 reads CASSPGQWADTQYF. In DNA, the CDR3 is TGTGCCAGCAGTCCGGGACAGTGGGCAGATACGCAGTATTTT.

The gene calls are TRBV4-3 and TRBJ2-6, with a weak D call TRBD2 (5 bases). Deletions cut 1 base from V and 0 bases from J, with 7 bases between. Germline V lookup: CDR1 LGHNA, CDR2 YSLEER. CDR3 length: 16 amino acids. The CDR3 spells CASSQGGLSGANVLTF. The DNA for the CDR3 is TGCGCCAGCAGCCAAGGAGGGCTCTCTGGGGCCAACGTCCTGACTTTC.

This clonotype was seen at least ten times. The chain links TRBV7-9 to TRBJ1-5; the D gene is possibly TRBD1 (5 bases). This CDR3 is 15 amino acids long. V shed 1 base and J shed 10 bases, with 17 bases lying between them. Per the germline V gene, CDR1 is SEHNR and CDR2 is FQNEAQ (reference sequence). DNA for the CDR3: TGTGCCAGCAGCTTAGGGGGGGAGGGGACCCAACCCCAGCATTTT. Encoded protein: CASSLGGEGTQPQHF. Full variable domain (missing parts from reference TRBV7-9 and TRBJ1-5): DTGVSQNPRHKITKRGQNVTFRCDPISEHNRLYWYRQTLGQGPEFLTYFQNEAQLEKSRLLSDRFSAERPKGSFSTLEIQRTEQGDSAMYLCASSLGGEGTQPQHFGDGTRLSIL.

The chain employs TRBV7-9 and TRBJ2-1, with a tentative D call TRBD1 (5 bases). CDR1 and CDR2 from the germline V gene are SEHNR and FQNEAQ (reference sequence). The CDR3 spans 14 residues. The V and J ends lost 5 bases and 8 bases respectively, with 16 bases between them. The CDR3: CASSQGAGLDEQFF. For the CDR3, the DNA is TGTGCCAGCAGCCAAGGGGCAGGGTTGGATGAGCAGTTCTTC.

The chain couples TRBV7-2 to TRBJ1-3; D is perhaps TRBD1 (5 bases). Trimming removed 1 base at V and 5 bases at J, with 15 bases between. CDR1 SGHTA and CDR2 FQGNSA come from the germline V gene. The CDR3 totals 16 residues. For the CDR3, the DNA is TGTGCCAGCAGCTTAGTGGTTAGGGGCGATAGAAACACCATATATTTT. Protein product: CASSLVVRGDRNTIYF.

V and J are TRBV5-1 and TRBJ2-5; D perhaps matches TRBD2 (5 bases). The V gene lost 0 bases and the J gene lost 1 base, with 10 bases spanning the gap. Germline-derived CDR1 and CDR2 are SGHRS and YFSETQ. CDR3 length equals 15 residues. The CDR3 sequence is CASSLGDYIQETQYF. CDR3 in DNA: TGCGCCAGCAGCTTGGGAGACTACATCCAAGAGACCCAGTACTTC. The complete variable domain, with remaining parts taken from reference TRBV5-1 and TRBJ2-5, reads KAGVTQTPRYLIKTRGQQVTLSCSPISGHRSVSWYQQTPGQGLQFLFEYFSETQRNKGNFPGRFSGRQFSNSRSEMNVSTLELGDSALYLCASSLGDYIQETQYFGPGTRLLVL.

The sample holds a few counts of this clonotype. The chain combines TRBV4-1 with TRBJ2-5; 7 bases line up with TRBD2. The CDR3 loop spans 14 amino acids. Germline V gene data show CDR1 as MGHRA and CDR2 as YSYEKL. Germline trimming cut 1 base from V and 2 bases from J; bases unmatched to any gene: 1. In DNA form, the CDR3 reads TGCGCCAGCAGCCAAGGGGACTATCAAGAGACCCAGTACTTC. This translates into CASSQGDYQETQYF.

The chain links TRBV5-6 to TRBJ2-3, with 9 bases identical to TRBD2. The CDR3 sequence is 16 residues long. Trimming took 0 bases from V and 1 from J; bases not matched to a gene: 3. The V gene's germline CDR1 is SGHDT and CDR2 YYEEEE. The CDR3 reads CASSLALAGRTDTQYF. The CDR3 nucleotides read TGTGCCAGCAGCTTGGCGCTAGCGGGGCGCACAGATACGCAGTATTTT.